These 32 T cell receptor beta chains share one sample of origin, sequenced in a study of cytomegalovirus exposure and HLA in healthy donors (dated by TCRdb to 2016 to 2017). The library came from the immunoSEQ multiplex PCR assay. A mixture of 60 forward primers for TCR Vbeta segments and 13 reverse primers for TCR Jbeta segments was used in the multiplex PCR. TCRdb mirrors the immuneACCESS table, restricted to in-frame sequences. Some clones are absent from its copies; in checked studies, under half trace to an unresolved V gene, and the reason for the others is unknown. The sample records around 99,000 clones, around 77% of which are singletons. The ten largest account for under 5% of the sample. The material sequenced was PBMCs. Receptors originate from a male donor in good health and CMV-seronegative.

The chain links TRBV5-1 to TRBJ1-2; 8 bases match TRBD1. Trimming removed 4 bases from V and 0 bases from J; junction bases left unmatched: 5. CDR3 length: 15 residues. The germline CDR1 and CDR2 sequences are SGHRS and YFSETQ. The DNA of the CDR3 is TGCGCCAGCAGCCCTGGGGACAGGCCTAACTATGGCTACACCTTC. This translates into CASSPGDRPNYGYTF.

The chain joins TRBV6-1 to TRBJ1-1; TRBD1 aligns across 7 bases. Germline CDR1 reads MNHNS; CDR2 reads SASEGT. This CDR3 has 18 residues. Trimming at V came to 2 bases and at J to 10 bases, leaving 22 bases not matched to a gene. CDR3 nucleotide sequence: TGTGCCAGCAGTGAAATTTCGCCAGGGGGGAGGTTTTCTTCACGAGCTTTCTTT. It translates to CASSEISPGGRFSSRAFF.

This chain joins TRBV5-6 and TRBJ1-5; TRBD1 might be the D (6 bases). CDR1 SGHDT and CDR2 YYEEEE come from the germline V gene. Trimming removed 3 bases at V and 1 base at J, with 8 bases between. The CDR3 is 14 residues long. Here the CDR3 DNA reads TGTGCCAGCAGCTACAGGGCAAGCAATCAGCCCCAGCATTTT. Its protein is CASSYRASNQPQHF.

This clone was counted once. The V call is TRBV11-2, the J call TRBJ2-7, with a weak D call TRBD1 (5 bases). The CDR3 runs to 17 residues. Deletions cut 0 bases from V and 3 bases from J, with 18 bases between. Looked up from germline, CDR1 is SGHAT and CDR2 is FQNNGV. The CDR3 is CASSLDVTGSSFYEQYF. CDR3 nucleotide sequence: TGTGCCAGCAGCTTAGATGTCACAGGTTCGTCTTTCTACGAGCAGTACTTC.

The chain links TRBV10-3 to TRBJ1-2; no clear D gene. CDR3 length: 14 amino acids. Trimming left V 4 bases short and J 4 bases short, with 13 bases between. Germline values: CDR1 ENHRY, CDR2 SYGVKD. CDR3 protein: CAISGNSGFYGYTF. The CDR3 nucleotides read TGTGCCATCAGTGGTAACAGCGGTTTCTATGGCTACACCTTC.

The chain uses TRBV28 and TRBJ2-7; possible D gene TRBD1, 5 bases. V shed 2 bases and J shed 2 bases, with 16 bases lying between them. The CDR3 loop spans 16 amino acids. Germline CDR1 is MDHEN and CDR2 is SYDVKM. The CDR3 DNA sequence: TGTGCCAGCAGTTTAGAGATGCCAGGGAAGACCTACGAGCAGTACTTC. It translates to CASSLEMPGKTYEQYF.

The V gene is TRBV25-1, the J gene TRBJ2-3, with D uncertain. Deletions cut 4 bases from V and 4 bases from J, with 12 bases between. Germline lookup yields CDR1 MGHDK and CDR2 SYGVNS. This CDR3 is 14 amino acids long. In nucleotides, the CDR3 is TGTGCCAGCAGTGGATCCGGGTCCTCAGATACGCAGTATTTT. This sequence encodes CASSGSGSSDTQYF.

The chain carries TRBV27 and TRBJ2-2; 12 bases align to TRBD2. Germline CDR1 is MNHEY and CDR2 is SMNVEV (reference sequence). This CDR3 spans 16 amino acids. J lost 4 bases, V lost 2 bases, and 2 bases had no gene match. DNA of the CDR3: TGTGCCAGCAGTTTAACTAGCGGGAGGCGCACCGGGGAGCTGTTTTTT. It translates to CASSLTSGRRTGELFF.

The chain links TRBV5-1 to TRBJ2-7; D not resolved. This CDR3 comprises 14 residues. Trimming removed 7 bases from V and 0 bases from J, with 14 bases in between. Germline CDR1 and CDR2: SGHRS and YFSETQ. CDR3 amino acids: CASRWVRSSYEQYF. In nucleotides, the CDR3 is TGCGCCAGCCGATGGGTGAGGAGCTCCTACGAGCAGTACTTC. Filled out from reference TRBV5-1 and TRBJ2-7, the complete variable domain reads KAGVTQTPRYLIKTRGQQVTLSCSPISGHRSVSWYQQTPGQGLQFLFEYFSETQRNKGNFPGRFSGRQFSNSRSEMNVSTLELGDSALYLCASRWVRSSYEQYFGPGTRLTVT.

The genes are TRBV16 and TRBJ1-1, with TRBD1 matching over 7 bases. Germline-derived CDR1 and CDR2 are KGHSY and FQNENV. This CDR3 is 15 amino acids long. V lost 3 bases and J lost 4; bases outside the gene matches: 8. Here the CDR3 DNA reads TGTGCCAGCAGCCACCTTCAGACAGGGAGCACTGAAGCTTTCTTT. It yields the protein CASSHLQTGSTEAFF.

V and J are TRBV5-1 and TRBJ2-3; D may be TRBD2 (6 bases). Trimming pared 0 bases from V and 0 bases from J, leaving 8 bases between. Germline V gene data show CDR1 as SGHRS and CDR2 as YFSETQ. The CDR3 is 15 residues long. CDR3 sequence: CASSLDRGSTDTQYF. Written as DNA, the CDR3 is TGCGCCAGCAGCTTGGATCGGGGGAGCACAGATACGCAGTATTTT.

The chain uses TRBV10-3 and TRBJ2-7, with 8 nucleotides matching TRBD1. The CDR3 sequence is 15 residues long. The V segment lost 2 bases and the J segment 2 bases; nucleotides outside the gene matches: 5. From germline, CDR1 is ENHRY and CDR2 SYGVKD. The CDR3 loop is CAISETGQGPYEQYF. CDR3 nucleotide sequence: TGTGCCATCAGTGAGACTGGACAGGGTCCCTACGAGCAGTACTTC.

The CDR3 protein is CAWSVQGVGDTQYF. The CDR3 DNA follows: TGTGCCTGGAGTGTACAGGGAGTTGGTGATACGCAGTATTTT. The chain links TRBV30 to TRBJ2-3; maybe TRBD1 (6 bases). This CDR3 is built from 14 residues. From germline, CDR1 is GTSNPN and CDR2 SVGIG (reference sequence). Trimming pared 0 bases from V and 6 bases from J, leaving 13 bases between.

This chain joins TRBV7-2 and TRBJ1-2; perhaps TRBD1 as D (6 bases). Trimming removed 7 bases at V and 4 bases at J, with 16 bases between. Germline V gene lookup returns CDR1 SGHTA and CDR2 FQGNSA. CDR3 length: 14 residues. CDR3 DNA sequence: TGTGCCAGCACCCGGGACACTGGTTCCTATGGCTACACCTTC. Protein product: CASTRDTGSYGYTF. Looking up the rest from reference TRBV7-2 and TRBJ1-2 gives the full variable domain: GAGVSQSPSNKVTEKGKDVELRCDPISGHTALYWYRQSLGQGLEFLIYFQGNSAPDKSGLPSDRFSAERTGGSVSTLTIQRTQQEDSAVYLCASTRDTGSYGYTFGSGTRLTVV.

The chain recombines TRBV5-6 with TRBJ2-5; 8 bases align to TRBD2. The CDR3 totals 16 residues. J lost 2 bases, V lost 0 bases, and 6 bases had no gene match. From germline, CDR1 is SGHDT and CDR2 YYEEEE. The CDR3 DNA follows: TGTGCCAGCAGCTTGGTGGTTAGCGGGGTACAAGAGACCCAGTACTTC. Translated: CASSLVVSGVQETQYF.

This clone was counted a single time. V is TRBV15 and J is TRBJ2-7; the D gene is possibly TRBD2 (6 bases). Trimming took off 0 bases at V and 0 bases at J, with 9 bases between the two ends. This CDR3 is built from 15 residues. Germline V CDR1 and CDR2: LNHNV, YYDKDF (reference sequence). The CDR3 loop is CATSREGGNSYEQYF. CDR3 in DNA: TGTGCCACCAGCAGAGAAGGCGGGAACTCCTACGAGCAGTACTTC. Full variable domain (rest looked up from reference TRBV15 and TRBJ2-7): DAMVIQNPRYQVTQFGKPVTLSCSQTLNHNVMYWYQQKSSQAPKLLFHYYDKDFNNEADTPDNFQSRRPNTSFCFLDIRSPGLGDTAMYLCATSREGGNSYEQYFGPGTRLTVT.

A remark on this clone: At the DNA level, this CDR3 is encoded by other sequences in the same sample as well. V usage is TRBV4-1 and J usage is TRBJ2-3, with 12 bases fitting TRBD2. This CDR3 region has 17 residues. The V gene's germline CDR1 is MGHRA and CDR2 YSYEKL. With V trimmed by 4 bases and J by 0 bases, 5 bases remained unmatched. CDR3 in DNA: TGCGCCAGCAGCCCTCGTACTAGCGGGAGGAGCACAGATACGCAGTATTTT. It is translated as CASSPRTSGRSTDTQYF.

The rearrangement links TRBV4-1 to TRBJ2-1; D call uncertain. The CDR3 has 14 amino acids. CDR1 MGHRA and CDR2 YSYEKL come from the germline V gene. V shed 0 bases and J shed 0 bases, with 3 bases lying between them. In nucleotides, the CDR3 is TGCGCCAGCAGCCAAGACAGCTCCTACAATGAGCAGTTCTTC. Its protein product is CASSQDSSYNEQFF.

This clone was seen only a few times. The CDR3 region has the DNA TGTGCCAGCAGCCAACCGCAGGGAGGGGAAAAACTGTTTTTT. Protein product: CASSQPQGGEKLFF. V is TRBV7-9 and J is TRBJ1-4, with TRBD1 as a possible D gene (5 bases). The germline V gene has CDR1 SEHNR and CDR2 FQNEAQ (reference sequence). The CDR3 runs 14 residues. V lost 5 bases and J lost 8, with 15 bases in between.

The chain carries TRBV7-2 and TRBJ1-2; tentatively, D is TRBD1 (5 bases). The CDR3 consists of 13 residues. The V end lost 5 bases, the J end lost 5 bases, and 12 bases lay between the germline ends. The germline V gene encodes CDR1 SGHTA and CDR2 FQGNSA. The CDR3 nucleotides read TGTGCCAGCAGCAAGGGGTTTGGGTATGGCTACACCTTC. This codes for CASSKGFGYGYTF.

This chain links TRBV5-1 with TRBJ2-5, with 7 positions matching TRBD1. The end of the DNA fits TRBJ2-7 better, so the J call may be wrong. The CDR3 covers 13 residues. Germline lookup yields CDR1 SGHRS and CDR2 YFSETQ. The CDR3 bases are TGCGCCAGCAGCACCCGGACAGGCTACGAGCAGTACTTC. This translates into CASSTRTGYEQYF.

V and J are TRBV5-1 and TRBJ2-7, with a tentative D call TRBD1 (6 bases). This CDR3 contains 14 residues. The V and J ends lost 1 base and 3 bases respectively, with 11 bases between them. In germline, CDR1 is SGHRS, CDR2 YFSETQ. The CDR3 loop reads CASSLSPRGYEQYF. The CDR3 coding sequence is TGCGCCAGCAGCTTGAGTCCCAGGGGCTACGAGCAGTACTTC.

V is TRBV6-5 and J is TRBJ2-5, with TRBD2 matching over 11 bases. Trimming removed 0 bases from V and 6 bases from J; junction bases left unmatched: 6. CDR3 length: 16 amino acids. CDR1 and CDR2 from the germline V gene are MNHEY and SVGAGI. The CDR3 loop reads CASSYSTSGSLQTQYF. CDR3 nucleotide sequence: TGTGCCAGCAGTTACTCAACTAGCGGGAGCTTGCAGACCCAGTACTTC.

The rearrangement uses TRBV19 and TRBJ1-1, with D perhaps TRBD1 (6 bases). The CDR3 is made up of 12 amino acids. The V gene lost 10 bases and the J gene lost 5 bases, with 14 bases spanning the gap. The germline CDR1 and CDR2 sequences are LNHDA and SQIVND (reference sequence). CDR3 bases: TGTGCCACTGGGGCAGGGGATACTGAAGCTTTCTTT. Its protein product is CATGAGDTEAFF.

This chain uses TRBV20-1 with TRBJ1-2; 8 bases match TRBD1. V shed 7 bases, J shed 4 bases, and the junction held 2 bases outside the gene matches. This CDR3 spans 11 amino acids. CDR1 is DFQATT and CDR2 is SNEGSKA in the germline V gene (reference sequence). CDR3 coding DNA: TGCAGTGTAACAGGGGGCTATGGCTACACCTTC. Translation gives CSVTGGYGYTF.

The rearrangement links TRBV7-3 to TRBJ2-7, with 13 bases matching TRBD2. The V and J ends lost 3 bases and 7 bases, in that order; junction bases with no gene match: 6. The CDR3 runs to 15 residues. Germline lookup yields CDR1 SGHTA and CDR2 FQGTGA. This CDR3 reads CASSLNGLAGEEQYF. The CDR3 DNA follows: TGTGCCAGCAGCTTGAATGGACTAGCGGGAGAGGAGCAGTACTTC.

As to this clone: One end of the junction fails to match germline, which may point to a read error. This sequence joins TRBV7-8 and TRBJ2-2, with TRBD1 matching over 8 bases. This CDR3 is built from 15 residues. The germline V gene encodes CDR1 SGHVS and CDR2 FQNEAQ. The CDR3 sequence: CASRLGTGNTGELFF. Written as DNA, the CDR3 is TGTGCCAGCAGGTTAGGGACAGGCAACACCGGGGAGCTGTTTTTT. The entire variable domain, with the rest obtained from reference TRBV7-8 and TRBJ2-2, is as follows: GAGVSQSPRYKVAKRGQDVALRCDPISGHVSLFWYQQALGQGPEFLTYFQNEAQLDKSGLPSDRFFAERPEGSVSTLKIQRTQQEDSAVYLCASRLGTGNTGELFFGEGSRLTVL.

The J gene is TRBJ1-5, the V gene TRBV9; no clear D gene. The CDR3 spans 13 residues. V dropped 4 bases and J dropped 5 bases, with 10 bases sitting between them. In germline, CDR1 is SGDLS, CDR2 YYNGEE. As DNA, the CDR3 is TGTGCCAGCAGCCCACACGGGGATCAGCCCCAGCATTTT. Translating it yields CASSPHGDQPQHF.

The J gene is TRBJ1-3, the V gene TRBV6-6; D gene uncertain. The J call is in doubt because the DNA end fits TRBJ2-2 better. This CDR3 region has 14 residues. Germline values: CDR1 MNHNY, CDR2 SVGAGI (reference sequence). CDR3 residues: CAIPSMGNTGELFF. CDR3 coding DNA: TGTGCCATTCCGTCGATGGGTAACACCGGGGAGCTGTTTTTT.

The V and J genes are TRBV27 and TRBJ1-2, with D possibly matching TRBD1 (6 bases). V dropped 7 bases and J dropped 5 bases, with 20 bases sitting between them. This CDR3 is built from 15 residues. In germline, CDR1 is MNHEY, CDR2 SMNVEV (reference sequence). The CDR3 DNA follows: TGTGCCAGCAATAAACGGGGAGGGGGATCATATGGCTACACCTTC. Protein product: CASNKRGGGSYGYTF.

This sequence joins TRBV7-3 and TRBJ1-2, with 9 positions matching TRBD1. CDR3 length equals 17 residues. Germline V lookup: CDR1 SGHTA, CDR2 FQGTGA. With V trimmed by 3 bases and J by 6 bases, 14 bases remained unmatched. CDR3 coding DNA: TGTGCCAGCAGCTTTCAATTTGGGCCACAGGGGGCTAATGGCTACACCTTC. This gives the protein CASSFQFGPQGANGYTF.

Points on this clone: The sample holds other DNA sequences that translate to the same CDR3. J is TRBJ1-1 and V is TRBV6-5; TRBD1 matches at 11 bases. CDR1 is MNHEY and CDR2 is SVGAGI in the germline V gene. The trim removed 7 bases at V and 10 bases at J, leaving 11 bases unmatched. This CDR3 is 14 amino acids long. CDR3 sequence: CASNRDRGNEGAFF. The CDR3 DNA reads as TGTGCCAGCAACAGGGACAGGGGGAATGAGGGAGCTTTCTTT.